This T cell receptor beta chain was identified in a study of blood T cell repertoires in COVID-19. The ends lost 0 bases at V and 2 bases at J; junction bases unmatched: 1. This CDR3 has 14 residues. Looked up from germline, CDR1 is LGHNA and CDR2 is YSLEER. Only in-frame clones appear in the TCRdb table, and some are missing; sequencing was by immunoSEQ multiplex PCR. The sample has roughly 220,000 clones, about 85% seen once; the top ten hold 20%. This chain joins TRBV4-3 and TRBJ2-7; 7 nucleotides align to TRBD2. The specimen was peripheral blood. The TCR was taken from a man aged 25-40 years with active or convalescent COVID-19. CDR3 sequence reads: CASSQEGGTYEQYF. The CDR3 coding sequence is TGCGCCAGCAGCCAAGAGGGGGGGACCTACGAGCAGTACTTC.